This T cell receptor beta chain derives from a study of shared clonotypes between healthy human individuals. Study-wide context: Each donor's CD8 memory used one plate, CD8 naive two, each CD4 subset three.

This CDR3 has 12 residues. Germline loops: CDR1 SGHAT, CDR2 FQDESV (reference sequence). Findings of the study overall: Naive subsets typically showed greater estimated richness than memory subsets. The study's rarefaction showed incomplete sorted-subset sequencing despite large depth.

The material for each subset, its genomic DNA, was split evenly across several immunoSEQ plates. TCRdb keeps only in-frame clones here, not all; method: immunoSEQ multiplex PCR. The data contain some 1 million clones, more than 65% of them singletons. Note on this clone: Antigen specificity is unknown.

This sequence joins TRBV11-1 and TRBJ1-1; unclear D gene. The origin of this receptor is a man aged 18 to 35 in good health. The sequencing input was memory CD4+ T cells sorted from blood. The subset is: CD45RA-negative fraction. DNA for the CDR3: TGTGGAGCCCGGAGCCCGAACACTGAAGCTTTCTTT. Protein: CGARSPNTEAFF.